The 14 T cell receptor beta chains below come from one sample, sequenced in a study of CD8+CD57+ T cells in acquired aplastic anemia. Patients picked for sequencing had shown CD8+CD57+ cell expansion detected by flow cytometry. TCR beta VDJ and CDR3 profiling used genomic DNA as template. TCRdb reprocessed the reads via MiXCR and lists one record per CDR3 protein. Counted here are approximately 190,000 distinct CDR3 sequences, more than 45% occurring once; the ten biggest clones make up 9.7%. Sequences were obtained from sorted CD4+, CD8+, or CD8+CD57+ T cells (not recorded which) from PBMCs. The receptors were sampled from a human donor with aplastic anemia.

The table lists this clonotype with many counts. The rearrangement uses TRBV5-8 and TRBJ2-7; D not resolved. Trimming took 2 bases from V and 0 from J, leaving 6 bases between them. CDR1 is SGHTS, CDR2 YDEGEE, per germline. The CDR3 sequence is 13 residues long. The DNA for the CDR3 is TGTGCCAGCAGCTTCCCCCGCTCCTACGAGCAGTACTTC. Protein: CASSFPRSYEQYF.

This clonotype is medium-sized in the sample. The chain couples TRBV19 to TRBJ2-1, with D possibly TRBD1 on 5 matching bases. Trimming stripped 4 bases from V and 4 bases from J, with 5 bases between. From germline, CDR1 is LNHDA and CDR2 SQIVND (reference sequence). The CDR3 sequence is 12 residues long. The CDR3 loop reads CASSRQYNEQFF. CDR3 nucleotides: TGTGCCAGTAGTAGACAGTACAATGAGCAGTTCTTC.

The CDR3 reads CASSAGTKTEAFF. CDR3 nucleotides: TGCGCCAGCAGCGCCGGGACAAAAACTGAAGCTTTCTTT. The rearrangement links TRBV5-1 to TRBJ1-1, with D perhaps TRBD1 (6 bases). The CDR3 is 13 amino acids. The germline V and J ends were trimmed by 4 bases and 5 bases, with 12 bases remaining between them. The germline V gene encodes CDR1 SGHRS and CDR2 YFSETQ.

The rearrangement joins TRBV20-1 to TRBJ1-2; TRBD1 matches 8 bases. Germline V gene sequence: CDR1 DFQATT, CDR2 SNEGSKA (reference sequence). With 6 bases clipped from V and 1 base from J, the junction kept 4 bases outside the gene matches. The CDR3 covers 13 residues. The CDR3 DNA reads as TGCAGTGCCAGGACAGGGAGTAACTATGGCTACACCTTC. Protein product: CSARTGSNYGYTF.

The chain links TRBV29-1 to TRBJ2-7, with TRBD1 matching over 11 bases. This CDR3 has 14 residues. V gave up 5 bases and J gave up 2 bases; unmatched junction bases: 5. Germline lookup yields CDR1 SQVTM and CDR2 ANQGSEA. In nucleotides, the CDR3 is TGCAGCGTTAGGGGACAGGGGGGGCCCTACGAGCAGTACTTC. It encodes CSVRGQGGPYEQYF.

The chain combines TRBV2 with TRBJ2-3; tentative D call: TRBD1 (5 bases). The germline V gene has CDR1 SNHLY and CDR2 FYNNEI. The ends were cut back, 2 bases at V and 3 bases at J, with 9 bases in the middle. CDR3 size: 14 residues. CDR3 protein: CASSEQGATDTQYF. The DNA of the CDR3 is TGTGCCAGCAGTGAACAGGGCGCGACAGATACGCAGTATTTT.

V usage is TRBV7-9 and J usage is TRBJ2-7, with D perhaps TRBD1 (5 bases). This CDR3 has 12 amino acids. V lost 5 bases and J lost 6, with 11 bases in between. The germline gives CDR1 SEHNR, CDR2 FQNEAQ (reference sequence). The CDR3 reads CASSHPRAEQYF. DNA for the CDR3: TGTGCCAGCAGCCACCCCAGGGCCGAGCAGTACTTC. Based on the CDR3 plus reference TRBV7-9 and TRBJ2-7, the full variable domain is DTGVSQNPRHKITKRGQNVTFRCDPISEHNRLYWYRQTLGQGPEFLTYFQNEAQLEKSRLLSDRFSAERPKGSFSTLEIQRTEQGDSAMYLCASSHPRAEQYFGPGTRLTVT.

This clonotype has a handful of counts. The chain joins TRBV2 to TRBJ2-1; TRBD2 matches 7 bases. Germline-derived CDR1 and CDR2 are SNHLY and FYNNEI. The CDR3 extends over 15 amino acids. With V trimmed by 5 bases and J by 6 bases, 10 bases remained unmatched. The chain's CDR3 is CASSRLKGLFNEQFF. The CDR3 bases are TGTGCCAGCAGTCGACTCAAGGGACTATTCAATGAGCAGTTCTTC.

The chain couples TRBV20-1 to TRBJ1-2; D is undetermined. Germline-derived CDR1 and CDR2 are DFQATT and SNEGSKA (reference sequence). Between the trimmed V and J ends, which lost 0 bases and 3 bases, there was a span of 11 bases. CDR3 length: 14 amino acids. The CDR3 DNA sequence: TGCAGTGCTAGAGATCGGGCCAGCGACTATGGCTACACCTTC. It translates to CSARDRASDYGYTF.

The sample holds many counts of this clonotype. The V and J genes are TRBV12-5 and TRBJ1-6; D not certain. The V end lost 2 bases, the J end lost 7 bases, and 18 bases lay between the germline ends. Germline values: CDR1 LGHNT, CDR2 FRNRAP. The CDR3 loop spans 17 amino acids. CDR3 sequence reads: CASGLFIAAEENSPLHF. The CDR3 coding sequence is TGTGCTAGTGGTTTGTTCATCGCGGCGGAAGAAAATTCACCCCTCCACTTT. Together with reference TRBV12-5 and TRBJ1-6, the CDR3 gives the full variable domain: DARVTQTPRHKVTEMGQEVTMRCQPILGHNTVFWYRQTMMQGLELLAYFRNRAPLDDSGMPKDRFSAEMPDATLATLKIQPSEPRDSAVYFCASGLFIAAEENSPLHFGNGTRLTVT.

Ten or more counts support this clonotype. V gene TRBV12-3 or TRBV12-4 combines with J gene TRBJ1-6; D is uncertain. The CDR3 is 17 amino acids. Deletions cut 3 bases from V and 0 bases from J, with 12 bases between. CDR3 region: CASSLIDWGSYNSPLHF. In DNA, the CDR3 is TGTGCCAGCAGTTTGATCGACTGGGGCTCCTATAATTCACCCCTCCACTTT.

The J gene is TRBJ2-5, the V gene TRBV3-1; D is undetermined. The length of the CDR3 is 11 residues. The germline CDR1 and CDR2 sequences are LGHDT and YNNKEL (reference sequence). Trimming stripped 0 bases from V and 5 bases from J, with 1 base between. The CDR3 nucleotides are TGTGCCAGCAGCCAAGACGAGACCCAGTACTTC. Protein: CASSQDETQYF.

The CDR3 is CATSDPPTGKQSYTF. CDR3 in DNA: TGTGCCACCAGTGACCCCCCTACAGGGAAGCAAAGCTACACCTTC. The chain is built from TRBV24-1 and TRBJ1-2, with D tentatively TRBD1 (6 bases). The ends were cut back, 4 bases at V and 9 bases at J, with 20 bases in the middle. Germline V CDR1 and CDR2: KGHDR, SFDVKD. This CDR3 has 15 residues.

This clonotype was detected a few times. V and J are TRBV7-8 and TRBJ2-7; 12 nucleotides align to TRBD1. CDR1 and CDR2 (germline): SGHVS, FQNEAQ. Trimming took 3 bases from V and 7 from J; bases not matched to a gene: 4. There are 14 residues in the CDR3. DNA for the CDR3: TGTGCCAGCAGCTTCCGGGACAGGGGGCGGGAGCAGTACTTC. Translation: CASSFRDRGREQYF.